Described below is a single TCR beta chain sequence and its context. The antigen is not known. Trimming took off 4 bases at V and 7 bases at J, with 14 bases between the two ends. The CDR3 is made up of 13 amino acids. The V gene's germline CDR1 is SGHRS and CDR2 YFSETQ. MiXCR was run by TCRdb on the 5' RACE reads, yielding one entry per CDR3 protein. The data show 350,000 or so distinct CDR3 sequences, 20% to 25% seen once. The record originates from a study of T-cell memory formation after mild COVID-19. The overall study: There were largely donor-specific TCR clusters. Study-level points and caveats: Within pre-infection memory, some responding clones were found, suggesting cross-reactive memory joined.

Sequenced material: PBMCs or a T cell subset sorted from them (not recorded which). The receptor comes from an adult woman who had mild COVID-19 (a few samples of this study predate the infection). Cell type and time point are not known. V usage is TRBV5-1 and J usage is TRBJ1-1; D perhaps matches TRBD1 (5 bases). The DNA for the CDR3 is TGCGCCAGCAGCCCACGGGACCCCCTTGAAGCTTTCTTT. Translation: CASSPRDPLEAFF.